This T cell receptor (beta chain) was sequenced in a study of Ad26.COV2.S vaccination and SARS-CoV-2 variants. Generated by immunoSEQ multiplex PCR, the TCRdb table keeps only in-frame clones and is missing some. The sample yields 200,000 to 250,000 clones, roughly 88% seen once. This sample's treatment: around 19 received Ad26.COV2.S at low or high dose, single or two shots; about five received placebo; per-sample allocation not given. Collection of the samples took place on day 63 after the first injection of vaccine or placebo. Germline-derived CDR1 and CDR2 are SQVTM and ANQGSEA. This CDR3 has 14 residues. The trim removed 5 bases at V and 7 bases at J, leaving 10 bases unmatched.

The chain employs TRBV29-1 and TRBJ1-4; 7 nucleotides align to TRBD1. This clonotype was obtained from a person between 18 and 65 years old who received the Ad26.COV2.S COVID-19 vaccine or a placebo. The sample in question was peripheral blood, obtained in a trial of Ad26.COV2.S vaccine versus placebo. Written as DNA, the CDR3 is TGCAGCGTTACCGGTAACAGGGGAAGTGAAAAACTGTTTTTT. Translation gives CSVTGNRGSEKLFF.